The 13 T cell receptor beta chains below come from one sample, sequenced in a study of human T cells and chemical hapten exposure. Time point specified: patch test 1, 2 weeks after DPC sensitization. The treatment denotes: therapeutic diphenylcyclopropenone sensitization with weekly scalp DPC. TCRdb itself ran the RACE reads through MiXCR, one entry per CDR3 protein. Of fewer than 500,000 distinct CDR3 sequences listed, about 4.4% are singletons. Sequenced here: whole blood, sampled in connection with sensitization to the hapten diphenylcyclopropenone (DPC). These receptor sequences come from a woman in her forties or fifties with alopecia areata. Some clones in this sample may be carry-over from other donors' samples.

The V gene is TRBV11-3, the J gene TRBJ1-1; possibly TRBD1 for D (6 bases). This CDR3 has 13 amino acids. Germline CDR1 SGHNT, CDR2 YENEEA. Trimming shortened V by 5 bases and J by 6 bases, and 13 bases separated the two germline ends. The CDR3 DNA reads TGTGCCAGCAGCCCAGGAGGGGGGCCTGAAGCTTTCTTT. It codes for CASSPGGGPEAFF. The variable domain in full, with the rest retrieved from reference TRBV11-3 and TRBJ1-1, is EAGVVQSPRYKIIEKKQPVAFWCNPISGHNTLYWYLQNLGQGPELLIRYENEEAVDDSQLPKDRFSAERLKGVDSTLKIQPAELGDSAVYLCASSPGGGPEAFFGQGTRLTVV.

The V gene is TRBV4-2, the J gene TRBJ2-1, with TRBD1 identical over 11 bases. CDR1 is LGHNA and CDR2 is YNFKEQ in the germline V gene. This CDR3 region has 16 residues. V trimming: 5 bases; J trimming: 7 bases; junction bases outside the gene matches: 10. The CDR3 reads CASSSSGTGGWNEQFF. The CDR3, as DNA: TGTGCCAGCAGCTCCTCCGGGACAGGGGGTTGGAATGAGCAGTTCTTC.

This clonotype came up a few times. This chain connects TRBV4-3 to TRBJ2-5; D ambiguous. V shed 4 bases and J shed 7 bases, with 16 bases lying between them. Germline CDR1 and CDR2: LGHNA and YSLEER. The CDR3 spans 14 residues. CDR3 protein: CASSPSAGGGTQYF. CDR3 nucleotides: TGCGCCAGCAGCCCCTCCGCCGGCGGCGGGACCCAGTACTTC.

This clonotype appeared many times. The chain has TRBV6-2 or TRBV6-3 and TRBJ1-5; no definite D call. V was trimmed by 6 bases and J by 0 bases, leaving 9 bases between them. The CDR3 has 14 amino acids. CDR1 MNHEY and CDR2 SVGEGT come from the germline V gene. The CDR3 DNA is TGTGCCAGCAGCCTCCACTCTAGCAATCAGCCCCAGCATTTT. This translates into CASSLHSSNQPQHF.

This clonotype was detected many times. The V and J genes are TRBV27 and TRBJ2-3; 7 bases are shared with TRBD2. The V and J ends lost 5 bases and 0 bases, in that order; junction bases with no gene match: 8. The CDR3 is 16 residues long. CDR1 and CDR2 (germline): MNHEY, SMNVEV (reference sequence). The CDR3 region is CASSPVLAISTDTQYF. The CDR3 DNA follows: TGTGCCAGCAGTCCTGTACTAGCGATTAGCACAGATACGCAGTATTTT.

This clonotype was picked up many times. CDR3 loop: CASTHSTDTQYF. DNA for the CDR3: TGCGCCAGCACTCACAGCACAGATACGCAGTATTTT. V usage is TRBV10-2 and J usage is TRBJ2-3; D remains ambiguous. The CDR3 is 12 residues long. Looked up from germline, CDR1 is WSHSY and CDR2 is SAAADI. V lost 7 bases and J 0 bases, leaving 5 bases between the germline ends.

This clonotype showed up many times. The chain carries TRBV6-7 and TRBJ1-5; D perhaps matches TRBD1 (6 bases). TRBV6-7 is known as an ORF, though its function is uncertain. The CDR3 is 17 amino acids. Between the trimmed V and J ends, which lost 6 bases and 0 bases, there was a span of 18 bases. The CDR3 nucleotides read TGTGCCAGCAGGTCTGGACAGCTCCTTTATAGCAATCAGCCCCAGCATTTT. It encodes CASRSGQLLYSNQPQHF.

This chain connects TRBV21-1 to TRBJ2-3; whether TRBD1, the table's D call, matches the DNA was not checked. TRBV21-1 is designated a pseudogene. This CDR3 region has 17 residues. This CDR3 is CASSTLPRDPTTDTQYF. As DNA, the CDR3 is TGTGCCAGCAGCACCCTCCCCCGGGACCCTACCACAGATACGCAGTATTTT.

In this sample, this clonotype turned up many times. The chain recombines TRBV28 with TRBJ2-7; D ambiguous. The V and J ends lost 8 bases and 5 bases respectively, with 13 bases between them. CDR3 size: 12 residues. Germline V CDR1 and CDR2: MDHEN, SYDVKM. The CDR3 loop is CASQRPANEQYF. For the CDR3, the DNA is TGTGCCAGCCAACGCCCTGCCAACGAGCAGTACTTC. Combining the CDR3 with reference TRBV28 and TRBJ2-7 gives the whole variable domain DVKVTQSSRYLVKRTGEKVFLECVQDMDHENMFWYRQDPGLGLRLIYFSYDVKMKEKGDIPEGYSVSREKKERFSLILESASTNQTSMYLCASQRPANEQYFGPGTRLTVT.

This clonotype was seen repeatedly, ten times or more. This chain connects TRBV6-2 or TRBV6-3 to TRBJ2-1, with 7 nucleotides matching TRBD2. Germline lookup yields CDR1 MNHEY and CDR2 SVGEGT. The CDR3 contains 13 residues. Unmatched junction bases numbered 6, after V lost 8 bases and J lost 5 bases. The DNA for the CDR3 is TGTGCCAGCGCCAAGAGCGGGGACAATGAGCAGTTCTTC. Translating it yields CASAKSGDNEQFF.

The gene calls are TRBV3-1 and TRBJ2-2; 12 nucleotides match TRBD2. This CDR3 contains 17 residues. Per germline, CDR1 LGHDT and CDR2 YNNKEL (reference sequence). V shed 5 bases, J shed 0 bases, and the junction held 4 bases outside the gene matches. In DNA form, the CDR3 reads TGTGCCAGCAGCGGGACTAGCGGGTATACGAACACCGGGGAGCTGTTTTTT. It specifies CASSGTSGYTNTGELFF.

This clonotype has ten or more counts. DNA of the CDR3: TGTGCCAGCAGCCGGAACGAGCGGGACACGTACACAGATACGCAGTATTTT. This sequence encodes CASSRNERDTYTDTQYF. This rearrangement joins TRBV7-8 to TRBJ2-3; weak D call: TRBD2 (7 bases). The CDR3 has 17 residues. The V and J ends lost 5 bases and 2 bases respectively, with 20 bases between them. The V gene's germline CDR1 is SGHVS and CDR2 FQNEAQ.

There are many counts of this clonotype. This chain uses TRBV20-1 with TRBJ1-1; no reliable D call. The V and J ends lost 6 bases and 4 bases respectively, with 24 bases between them. The CDR3 length is 16 residues. The germline gives CDR1 DFQATT, CDR2 SNEGSKA (reference sequence). The CDR3 loop is CSARNSTSFFPTEAFF. DNA of the CDR3: TGCAGTGCCAGGAACTCGACCTCTTTTTTTCCCACTGAAGCTTTCTTT.